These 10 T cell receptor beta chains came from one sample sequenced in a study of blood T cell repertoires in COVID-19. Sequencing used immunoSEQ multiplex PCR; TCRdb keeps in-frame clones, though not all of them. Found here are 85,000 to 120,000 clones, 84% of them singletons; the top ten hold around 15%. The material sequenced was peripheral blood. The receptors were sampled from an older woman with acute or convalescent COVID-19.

The CDR3 DNA follows: TGCGCCAGCAGTTCCTACTACGAGCAGTACTTC. It yields the protein CASSSYYEQYF. V and J are TRBV5-1 and TRBJ2-7; D remains ambiguous. Germline V gives CDR1 SGHRS, CDR2 YFSETQ. This CDR3 has 11 residues. Trimming left V 5 bases short and J 3 bases short, with 6 bases between.

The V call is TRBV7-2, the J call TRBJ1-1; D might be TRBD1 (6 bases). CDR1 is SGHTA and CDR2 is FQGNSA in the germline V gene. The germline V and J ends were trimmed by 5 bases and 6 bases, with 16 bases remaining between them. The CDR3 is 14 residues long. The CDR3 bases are TGTGCCAGCAGCCTCGATACAGGGCTAGCTGAAGCTTTCTTT. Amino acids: CASSLDTGLAEAFF.

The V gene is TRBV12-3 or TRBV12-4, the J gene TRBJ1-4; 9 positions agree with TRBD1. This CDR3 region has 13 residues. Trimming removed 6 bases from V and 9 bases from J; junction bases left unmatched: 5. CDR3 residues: CASSRGQGQKLFF. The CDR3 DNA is TGTGCCAGCAGCAGAGGACAGGGGCAAAAACTGTTTTTT.

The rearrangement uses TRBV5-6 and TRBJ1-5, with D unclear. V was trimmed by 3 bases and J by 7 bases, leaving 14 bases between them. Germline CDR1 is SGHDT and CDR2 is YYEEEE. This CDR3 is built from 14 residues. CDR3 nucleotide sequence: TGTGCCAGCAGCTCGGGTGGCTCTCTCCAGCCCCAGCATTTT. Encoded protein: CASSSGGSLQPQHF.

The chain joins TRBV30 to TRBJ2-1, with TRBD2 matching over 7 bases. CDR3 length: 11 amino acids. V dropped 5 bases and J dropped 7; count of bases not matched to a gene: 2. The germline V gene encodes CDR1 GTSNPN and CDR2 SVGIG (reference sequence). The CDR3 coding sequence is TGTGCCTGGCAGGGAGGGAATGAGCAGTTCTTC. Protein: CAWQGGNEQFF.

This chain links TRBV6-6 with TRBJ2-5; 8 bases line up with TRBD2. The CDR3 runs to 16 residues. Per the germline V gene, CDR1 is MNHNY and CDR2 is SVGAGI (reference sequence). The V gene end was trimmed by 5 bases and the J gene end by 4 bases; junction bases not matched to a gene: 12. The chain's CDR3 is CASSPLRAGAGETQYF. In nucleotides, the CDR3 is TGTGCCAGCAGTCCCTTAAGAGCGGGGGCCGGAGAGACCCAGTACTTC.

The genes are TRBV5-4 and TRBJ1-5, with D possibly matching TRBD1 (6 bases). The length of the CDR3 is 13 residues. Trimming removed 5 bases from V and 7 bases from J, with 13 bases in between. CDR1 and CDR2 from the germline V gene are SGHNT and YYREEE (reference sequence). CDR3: CASSYMGAQPQHF. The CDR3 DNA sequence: TGTGCCAGCAGTTACATGGGGGCCCAGCCCCAGCATTTT.

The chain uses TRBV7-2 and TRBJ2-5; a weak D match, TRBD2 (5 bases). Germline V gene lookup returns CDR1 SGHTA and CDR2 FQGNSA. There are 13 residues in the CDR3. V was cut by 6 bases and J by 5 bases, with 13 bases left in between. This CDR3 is CASRTGGVETQYF. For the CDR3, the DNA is TGTGCCAGCAGGACCGGAGGCGTGGAGACCCAGTACTTC.

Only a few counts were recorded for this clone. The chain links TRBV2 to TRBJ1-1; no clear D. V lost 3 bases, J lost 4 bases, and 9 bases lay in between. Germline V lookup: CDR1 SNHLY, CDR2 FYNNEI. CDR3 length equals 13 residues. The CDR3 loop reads CASSDQMVTEAFF. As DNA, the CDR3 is TGTGCCAGCAGTGACCAGATGGTCACTGAAGCTTTCTTT.

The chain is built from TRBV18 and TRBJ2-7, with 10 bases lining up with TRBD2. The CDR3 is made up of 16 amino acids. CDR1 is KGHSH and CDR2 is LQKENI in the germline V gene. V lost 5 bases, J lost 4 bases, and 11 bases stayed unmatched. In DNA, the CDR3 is TGTGCCAGCTCATCCCCCCGGACTAGCGGAAGATACGAGCAGTACTTC. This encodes CASSSPRTSGRYEQYF.